This T cell receptor (beta chain) was sequenced in a study of T cell repertoires in cytomegalovirus infection. Turning to the study itself: CMV epitopes in the study were HLA-C-restricted (recently identified) and HLA-B-restricted (well studied). Public TCR beta signatures indicated both CMV infection and matching HLA type. Overall study results and limits: CMV-specific TCR beta clonotypes restricted by HLA-C were the ones dominating the ex vivo response.

With regard to this clonotype: The target antigen is unknown.

TCRdb passed the reads through MiXCR, listing each CDR3 protein once. Of about 890,000 distinct CDR3 sequences in the sample, roughly 30% were seen once. Trimming removed 0 bases from V and 4 bases from J, with 10 bases in between. Germline CDR1 is SGHKS and CDR2 is YYEKEE (reference sequence). CDR3 length: 14 residues. This chain links TRBV5-5 with TRBJ1-1, with D hard to call. Sequencing was performed on cultured CD8+ T cells from PBMCs, taken from culture after CMV antigen stimulation. This clonotype originated in a human donor in good health (CMV status not recorded). Some clones in this sample may be carry-over from other donors' samples. The CDR3 protein is CASSLETGFTEAFF. In DNA, the CDR3 is TGTGCCAGCAGCTTGGAAACGGGCTTCACTGAAGCTTTCTTT.